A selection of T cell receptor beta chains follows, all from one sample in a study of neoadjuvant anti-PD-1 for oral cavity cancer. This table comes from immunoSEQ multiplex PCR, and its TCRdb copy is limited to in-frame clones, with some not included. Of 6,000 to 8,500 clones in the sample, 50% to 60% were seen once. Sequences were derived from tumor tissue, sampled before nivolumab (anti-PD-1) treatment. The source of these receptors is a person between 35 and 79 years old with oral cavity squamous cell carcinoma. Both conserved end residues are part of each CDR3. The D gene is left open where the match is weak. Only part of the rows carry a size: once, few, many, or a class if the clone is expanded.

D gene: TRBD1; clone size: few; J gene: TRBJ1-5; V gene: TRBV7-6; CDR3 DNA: TGTGCCAGCAGCTTAGGGACAGGGGATCAGCCCCAGCATTTT; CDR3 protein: CASSLGTGDQPQHF
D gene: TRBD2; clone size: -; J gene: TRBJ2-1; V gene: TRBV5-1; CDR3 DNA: TGCGCCAGCAGCTTGGATGCGGGAGCGTATAATGAGCAGTTCTTC; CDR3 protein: CASSLDAGAYNEQFF
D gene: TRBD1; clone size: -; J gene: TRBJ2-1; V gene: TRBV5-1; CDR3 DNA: TGCGCCAGCAGCTTGGCTGTCCGGGACAGGGGGGATGAGCAGTTCTTC; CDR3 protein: CASSLAVRDRGDEQFF
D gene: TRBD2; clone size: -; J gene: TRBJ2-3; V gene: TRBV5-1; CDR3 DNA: TGCGCCAGCAGCCTAGCGGGAGGGTTAGATACGCAGTATTTT; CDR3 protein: CASSLAGGLDTQYF
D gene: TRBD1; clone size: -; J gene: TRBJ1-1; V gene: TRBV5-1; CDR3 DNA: TGCGCCAGCAGCCCGCAGGACAGGGAGAAGGCTTTCTTT; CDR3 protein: CASSPQDREKAFF
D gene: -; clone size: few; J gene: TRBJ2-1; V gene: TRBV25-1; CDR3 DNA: TGTGCCAGCAGCCCTATTGGGACATTCTATGAGCAGTTCTTC; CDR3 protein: CASSPIGTFYEQFF
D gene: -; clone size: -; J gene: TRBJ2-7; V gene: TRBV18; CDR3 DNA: TGTGCCAGCTCACCGGGGACTCTTTACGAGCAGTACTTC; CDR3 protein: CASSPGTLYEQYF
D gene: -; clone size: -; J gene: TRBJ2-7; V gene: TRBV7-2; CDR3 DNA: TGTGCCAGCAGTCCCGGGGACGCTTTCTACGAGCAGTACTTC; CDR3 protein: CASSPGDAFYEQYF
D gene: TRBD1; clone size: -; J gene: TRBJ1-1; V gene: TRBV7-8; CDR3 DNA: TGTGCCAGCAGCTTAGGAGACAGGGATGAAGCTTTCTTT; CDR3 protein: CASSLGDRDEAFF
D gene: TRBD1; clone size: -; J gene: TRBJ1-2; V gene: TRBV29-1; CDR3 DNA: TGCAGCGTTGAAGGGGGCAGGGGGCCGAATGGCTACACCTTC; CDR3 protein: CSVEGGRGPNGYTF
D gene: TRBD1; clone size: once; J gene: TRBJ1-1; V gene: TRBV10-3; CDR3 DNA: TGTGCCATCAGTGGACGGACAGGGGCCCTTCTTGAAGCTTTCTTT; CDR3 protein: CAISGRTGALLEAFF
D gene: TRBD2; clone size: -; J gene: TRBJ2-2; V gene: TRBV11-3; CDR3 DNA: TGTGCCAGCAGCCATAGCGGGGGGGCCCCCGGGGAGCTGTTTTTT; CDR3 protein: CASSHSGGAPGELFF
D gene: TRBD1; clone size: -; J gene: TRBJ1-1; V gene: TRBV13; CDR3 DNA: TGTGCCAGCAGCGCCTTCGTAGGTGGGACAGGGAACACTGAAGCTTTCTTT; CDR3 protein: CASSAFVGGTGNTEAFF
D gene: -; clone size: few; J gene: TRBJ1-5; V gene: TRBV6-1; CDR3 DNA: TGTGCCAGCAGTGAAGACAGTCCATATAGCAATCAGCCCCAGCATTTT; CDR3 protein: CASSEDSPYSNQPQHF
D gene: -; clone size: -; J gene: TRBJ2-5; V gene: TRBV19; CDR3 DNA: TGTGCCAGTAGTCTACAGGGAAATAGGGAGACCCAGTACTTC; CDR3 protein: CASSLQGNRETQYF
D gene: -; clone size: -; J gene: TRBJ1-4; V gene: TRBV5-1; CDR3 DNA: TGCGCCAGCAGCAGGGAGGTCCGCAATGAAAAACTGTTTTTT; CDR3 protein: CASSREVRNEKLFF
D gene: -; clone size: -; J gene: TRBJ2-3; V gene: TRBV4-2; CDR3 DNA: TGTGCCAGCAGGGGGACGAAGGGCACAGATACGCAGTATTTT; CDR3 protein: CASRGTKGTDTQYF
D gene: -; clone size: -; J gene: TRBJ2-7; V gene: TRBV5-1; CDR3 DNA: TGCGCCAGCAGTGCTGAACCGGGACCGTACTACGAGCAGTACTTC; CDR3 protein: CASSAEPGPYYEQYF
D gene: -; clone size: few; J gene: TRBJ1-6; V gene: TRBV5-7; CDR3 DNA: TGTGCCAGCAGATTGACCCCCCGGGGCTACCGATCACCCCTCCACTTT; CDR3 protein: CASRLTPRGYRSPLHF
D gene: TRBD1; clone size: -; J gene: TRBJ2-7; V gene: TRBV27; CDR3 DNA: TGTGCCAGCAGAAGAGACAGGGGGAAATCTCCCGAGCAGTACTTC; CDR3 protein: CASRRDRGKSPEQYF
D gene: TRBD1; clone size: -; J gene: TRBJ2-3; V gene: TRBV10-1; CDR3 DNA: TGCGCCAGCAGTCAGGGAGATCTTCTCGGACAGGGGAGAGATACGCAGTATTTT; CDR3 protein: CASSQGDLLGQGRDTQYF
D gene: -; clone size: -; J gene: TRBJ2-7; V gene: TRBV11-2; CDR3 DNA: TGTGCCAGCAGCTTAGAGGCACCTTACGAGCAGTACTTC; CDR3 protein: CASSLEAPYEQYF
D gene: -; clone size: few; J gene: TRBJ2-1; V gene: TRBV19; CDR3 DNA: TGTGCCAGTAGTATAGCGGGGCGGGTCCCGAACGCTGAGCAGTTCTTC; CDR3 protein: CASSIAGRVPNAEQFF
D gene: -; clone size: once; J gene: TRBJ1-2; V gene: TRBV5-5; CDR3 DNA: TGTGCCAGCAGCTTGGCCGTAAGTGGACAAGGAAGCTATGGCTACACCTTC; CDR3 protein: CASSLAVSGQGSYGYTF
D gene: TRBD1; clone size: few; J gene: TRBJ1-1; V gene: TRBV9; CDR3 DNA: TGTGCCAGCAGCGTAGGGACAGGGGGCCTGAACACTGAAGCTTTCTTT; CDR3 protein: CASSVGTGGLNTEAFF
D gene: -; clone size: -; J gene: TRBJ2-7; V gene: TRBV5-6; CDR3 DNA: TGTGCCAGCAGCCCAAAATACAGGGCAGTGGGGACCTACGAGCAGTACTTC; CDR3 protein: CASSPKYRAVGTYEQYF
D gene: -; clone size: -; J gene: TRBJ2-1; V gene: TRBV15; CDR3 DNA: TGTGCCACCAGCAGGGATGGGGGGAGCCCCTACAATGAGCAGTTCTTC; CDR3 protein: CATSRDGGSPYNEQFF
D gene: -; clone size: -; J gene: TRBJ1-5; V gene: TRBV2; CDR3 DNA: TGTGCCAGCCGCTGGGGGCAGGATAGCAATCAGCCCCAGCATTTT; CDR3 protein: CASRWGQDSNQPQHF
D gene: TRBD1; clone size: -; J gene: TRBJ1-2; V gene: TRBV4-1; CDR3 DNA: TGCGCCAGCAGCCAGGAGGGAAGGACAGGACAAAACTATGGCTACACCTTC; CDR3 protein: CASSQEGRTGQNYGYTF
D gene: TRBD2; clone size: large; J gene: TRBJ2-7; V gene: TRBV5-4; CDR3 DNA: TGTGCCAGCAGCAAAGGAGGGACTAGCGGTAACTACGAGCAGTACTTC; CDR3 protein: CASSKGGTSGNYEQYF
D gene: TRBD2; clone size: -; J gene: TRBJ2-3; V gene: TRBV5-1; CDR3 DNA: TGCGCCAGCAGCTTCTGGTATGGGGGGAGGGCAGATACGCAGTATTTT; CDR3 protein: CASSFWYGGRADTQYF
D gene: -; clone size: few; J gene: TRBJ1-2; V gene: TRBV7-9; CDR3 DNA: TGTGCCAGCAGCTTAGGGCTTGGGGCAGGGGAGGTTCGCTATGGCTACACCTTC; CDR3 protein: CASSLGLGAGEVRYGYTF
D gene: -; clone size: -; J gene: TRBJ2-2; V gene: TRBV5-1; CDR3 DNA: TGCGCCAGCAGCTTGGCCCCCCAGGGCTCGAACACCGGGGAGCTGTTTTTT; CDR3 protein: CASSLAPQGSNTGELFF
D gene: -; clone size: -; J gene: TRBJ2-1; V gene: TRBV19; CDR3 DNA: TGTGCCAGTAGTTATCGAGGAGGAGAGCAGTTCTTC; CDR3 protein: CASSYRGGEQFF
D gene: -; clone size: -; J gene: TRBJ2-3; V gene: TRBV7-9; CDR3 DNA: TGTGCCAGCAGCTTAGACAGGGCCACGCAGTATTTT; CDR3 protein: CASSLDRATQYF
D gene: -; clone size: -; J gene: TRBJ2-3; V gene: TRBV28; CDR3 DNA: TGTGCCAGCAGTTTGATTTTGGATACGCAGTATTTT; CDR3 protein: CASSLILDTQYF
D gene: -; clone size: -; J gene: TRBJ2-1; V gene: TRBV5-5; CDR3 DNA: TGTGCCAGCAGCTTTGCCTTAACCATACGGGGAAATGAGCAGTTCTTC; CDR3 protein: CASSFALTIRGNEQFF
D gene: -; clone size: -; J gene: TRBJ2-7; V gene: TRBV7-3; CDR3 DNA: TGTGCCAGCAGCTCCGGACAGCGCGAGCAGTACTTC; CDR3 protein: CASSSGQREQYF
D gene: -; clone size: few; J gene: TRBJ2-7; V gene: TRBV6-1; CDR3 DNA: TGTGCCAGCAGTGAAGTTAGTTTGGGTTCTTACGAGCAGTACTTC; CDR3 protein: CASSEVSLGSYEQYF
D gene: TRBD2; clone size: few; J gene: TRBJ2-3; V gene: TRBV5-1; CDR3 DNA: TGCGCCAGCAGCTTGGGACTAGCGGGAAGCACAGATACGCAGTATTTT; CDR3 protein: CASSLGLAGSTDTQYF
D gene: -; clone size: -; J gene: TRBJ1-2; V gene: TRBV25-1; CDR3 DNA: TGTGCCAGCAGTCGGACAGTCAACTATGGCTACACCTTC; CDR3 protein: CASSRTVNYGYTF
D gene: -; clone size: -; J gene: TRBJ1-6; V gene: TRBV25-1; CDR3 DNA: TGTGCCAGCAGCGACAGGTTCCCGTACCACCATTCACCCCTCCACTTT; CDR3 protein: CASSDRFPYHHSPLHF
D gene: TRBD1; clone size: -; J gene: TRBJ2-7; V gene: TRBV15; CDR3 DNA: TGTGCCACCAGCAGAGATCTTACAGGGGGTTACGAGCAGTACTTC; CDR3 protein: CATSRDLTGGYEQYF
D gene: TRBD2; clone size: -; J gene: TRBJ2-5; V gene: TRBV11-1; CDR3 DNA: TGTGCCAGCAGCTTAGATCAAAATAGCGGGAGGGCGGAGACCCAGTACTTC; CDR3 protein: CASSLDQNSGRAETQYF
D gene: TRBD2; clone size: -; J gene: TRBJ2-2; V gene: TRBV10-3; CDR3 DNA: TGTGCCATCAGTGAGCCCGGGCGGGGGGGCACCGGGGAGCTGTTTTTT; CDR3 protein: CAISEPGRGGTGELFF
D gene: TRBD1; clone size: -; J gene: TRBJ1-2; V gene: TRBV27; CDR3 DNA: TGTGCCAGCAGTTTCTCACACAGGGGATATGGCTACACCTTC; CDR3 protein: CASSFSHRGYGYTF
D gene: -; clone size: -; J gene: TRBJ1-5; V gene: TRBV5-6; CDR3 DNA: TGTGCCAGCAGCTTGGGACAGCCTAATCAGCCCCAGCATTTT; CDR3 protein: CASSLGQPNQPQHF
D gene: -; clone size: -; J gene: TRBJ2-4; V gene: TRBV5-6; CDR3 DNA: TGTGCCAGCAGCTTCGGGACCACGAAAAACATTCAGTACTTC; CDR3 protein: CASSFGTTKNIQYF
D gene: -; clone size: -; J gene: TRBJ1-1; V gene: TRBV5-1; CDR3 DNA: TGCGCCAGCAGCTTGGATGGGAGAGGGAACACTGAAGCTTTCTTT; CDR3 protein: CASSLDGRGNTEAFF
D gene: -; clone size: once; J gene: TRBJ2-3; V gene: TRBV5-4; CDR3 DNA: TGTGCCAGCAGCTTCGCGGGGGCAGGAGATACGCAGTATTTT; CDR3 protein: CASSFAGAGDTQYF
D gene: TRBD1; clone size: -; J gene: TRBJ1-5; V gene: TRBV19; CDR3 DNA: TGTGCCAGTAGTAGCCCGGACAGGGGGCTTAATCAGCCCCAGCATTTT; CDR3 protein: CASSSPDRGLNQPQHF
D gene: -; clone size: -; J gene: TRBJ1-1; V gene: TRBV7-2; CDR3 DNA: TGTGCCAGCAGCCAAATACTACCGAACACTGAAGCTTTCTTT; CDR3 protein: CASSQILPNTEAFF
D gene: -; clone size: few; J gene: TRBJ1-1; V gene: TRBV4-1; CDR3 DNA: TGCGCCAGCAGCCATGGTGGGTCCGACACTGAAGCTTTCTTT; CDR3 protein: CASSHGGSDTEAFF
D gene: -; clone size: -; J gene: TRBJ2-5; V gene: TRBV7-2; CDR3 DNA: TGTGCCAGCAGCTTAGGGGTCCCCGAGACCCAGTACTTC; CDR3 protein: CASSLGVPETQYF